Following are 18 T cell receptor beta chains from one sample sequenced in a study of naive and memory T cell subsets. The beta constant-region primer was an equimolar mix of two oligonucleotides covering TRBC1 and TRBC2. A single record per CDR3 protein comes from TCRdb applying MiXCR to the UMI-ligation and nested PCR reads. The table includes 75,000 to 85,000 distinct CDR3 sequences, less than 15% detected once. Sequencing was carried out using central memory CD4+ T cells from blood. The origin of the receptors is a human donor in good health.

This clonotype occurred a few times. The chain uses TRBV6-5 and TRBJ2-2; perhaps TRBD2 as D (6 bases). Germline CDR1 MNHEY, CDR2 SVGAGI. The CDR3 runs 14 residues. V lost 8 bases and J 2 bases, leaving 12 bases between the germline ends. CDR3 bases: TGTGCCAGCGTCGCGGACTACAACACCGGGGAGCTGTTTTTT. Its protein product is CASVADYNTGELFF.

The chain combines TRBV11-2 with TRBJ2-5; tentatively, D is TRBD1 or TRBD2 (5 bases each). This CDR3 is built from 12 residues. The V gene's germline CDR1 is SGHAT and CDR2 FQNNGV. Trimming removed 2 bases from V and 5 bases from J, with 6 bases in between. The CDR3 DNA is TGTGCCAGCAGCTTATGGGGGGAGACCCAGTACTTC. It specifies CASSLWGETQYF.

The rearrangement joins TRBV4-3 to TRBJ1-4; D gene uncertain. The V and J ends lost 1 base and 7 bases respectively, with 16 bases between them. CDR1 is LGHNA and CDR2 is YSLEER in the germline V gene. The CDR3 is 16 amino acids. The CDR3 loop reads CASSQALYGAGEKLFF. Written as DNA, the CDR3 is TGCGCCAGCAGCCAAGCCCTTTACGGAGCGGGTGAAAAACTGTTTTTT.

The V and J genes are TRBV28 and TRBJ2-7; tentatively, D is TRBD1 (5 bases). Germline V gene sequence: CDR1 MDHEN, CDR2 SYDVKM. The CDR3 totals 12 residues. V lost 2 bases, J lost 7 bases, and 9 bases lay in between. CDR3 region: CASSLEGVEQYF. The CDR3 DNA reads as TGTGCCAGCAGTTTAGAAGGGGTTGAGCAGTACTTC.

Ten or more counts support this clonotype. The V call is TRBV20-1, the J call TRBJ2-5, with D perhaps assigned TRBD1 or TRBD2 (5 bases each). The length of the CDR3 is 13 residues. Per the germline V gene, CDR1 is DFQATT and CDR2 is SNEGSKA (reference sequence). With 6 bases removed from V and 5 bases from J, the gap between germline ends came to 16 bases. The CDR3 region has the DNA TGCAGTGCCCTTGGGGCAGGCGGGGAGACCCAGTACTTC. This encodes CSALGAGGETQYF.

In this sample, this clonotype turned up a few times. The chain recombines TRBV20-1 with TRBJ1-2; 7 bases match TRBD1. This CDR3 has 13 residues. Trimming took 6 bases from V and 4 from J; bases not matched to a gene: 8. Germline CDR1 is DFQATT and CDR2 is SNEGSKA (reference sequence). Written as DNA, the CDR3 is TGCAGTGCCAAAACAGGACAGGCCTATGGCTACACCTTC. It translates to CSAKTGQAYGYTF.

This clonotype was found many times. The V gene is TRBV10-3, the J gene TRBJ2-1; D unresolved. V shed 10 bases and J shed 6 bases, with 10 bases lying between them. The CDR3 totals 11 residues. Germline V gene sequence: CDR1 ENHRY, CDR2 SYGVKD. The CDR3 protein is CATRSFNEQFF. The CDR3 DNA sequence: TGTGCCACAAGAAGTTTCAATGAGCAGTTCTTC.

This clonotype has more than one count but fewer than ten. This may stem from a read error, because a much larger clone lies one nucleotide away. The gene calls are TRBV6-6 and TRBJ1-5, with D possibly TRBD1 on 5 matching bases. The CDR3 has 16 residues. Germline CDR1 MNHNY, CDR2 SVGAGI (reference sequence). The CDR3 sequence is CVSSYIPPVRDQPQHF. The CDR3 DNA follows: TGTGTCAGCAGTTATATCCCTCCCGTCAGGGATCAGCCCCAGCATTTT.

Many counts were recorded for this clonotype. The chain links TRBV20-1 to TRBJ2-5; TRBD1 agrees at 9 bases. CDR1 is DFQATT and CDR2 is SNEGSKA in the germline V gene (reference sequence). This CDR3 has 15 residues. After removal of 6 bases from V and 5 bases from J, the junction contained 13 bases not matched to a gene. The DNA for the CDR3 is TGCAGTGCAACGCCTCCAACAGGGGGCCGGGAGACCCAGTACTTC. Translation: CSATPPTGGRETQYF.

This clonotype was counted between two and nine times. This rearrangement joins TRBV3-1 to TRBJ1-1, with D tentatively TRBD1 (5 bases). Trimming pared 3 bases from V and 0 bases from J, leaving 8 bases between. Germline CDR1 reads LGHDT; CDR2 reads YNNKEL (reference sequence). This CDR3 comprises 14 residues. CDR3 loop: CASSQGGVNTEAFF. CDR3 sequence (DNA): TGTGCCAGCAGCCAGGGGGGGGTGAACACTGAAGCTTTCTTT.

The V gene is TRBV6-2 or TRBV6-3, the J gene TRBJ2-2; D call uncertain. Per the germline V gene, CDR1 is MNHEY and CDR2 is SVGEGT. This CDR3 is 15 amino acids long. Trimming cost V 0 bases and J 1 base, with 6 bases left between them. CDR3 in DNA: TGTGCCAGCAGTTACTCTCCCAGGAACACCGGGGAGCTGTTTTTT. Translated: CASSYSPRNTGELFF.

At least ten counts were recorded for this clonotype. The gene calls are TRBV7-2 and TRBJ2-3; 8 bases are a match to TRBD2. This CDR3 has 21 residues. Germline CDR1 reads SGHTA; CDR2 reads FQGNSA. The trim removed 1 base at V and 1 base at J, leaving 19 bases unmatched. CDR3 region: CASSLGPLGAGGRGRTDTQYF. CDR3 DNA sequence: TGTGCCAGCAGCTTAGGCCCTCTAGGGGCGGGAGGCCGCGGGCGCACAGATACGCAGTATTTT.

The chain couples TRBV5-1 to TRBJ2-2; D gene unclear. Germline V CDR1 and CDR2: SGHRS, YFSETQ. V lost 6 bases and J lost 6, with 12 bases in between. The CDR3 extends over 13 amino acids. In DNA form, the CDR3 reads TGCGCCAGCACTCTTCCGGTTCCCGGGGAGCTGTTTTTT. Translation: CASTLPVPGELFF.

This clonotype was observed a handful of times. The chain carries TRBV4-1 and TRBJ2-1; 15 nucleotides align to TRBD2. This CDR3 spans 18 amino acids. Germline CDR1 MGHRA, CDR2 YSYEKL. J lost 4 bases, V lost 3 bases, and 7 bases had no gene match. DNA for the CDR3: TGCGCCAGCAGCCAGACCGGACTAGCGGGAGGGGGATACAATGAGCAGTTCTTC. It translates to CASSQTGLAGGGYNEQFF.

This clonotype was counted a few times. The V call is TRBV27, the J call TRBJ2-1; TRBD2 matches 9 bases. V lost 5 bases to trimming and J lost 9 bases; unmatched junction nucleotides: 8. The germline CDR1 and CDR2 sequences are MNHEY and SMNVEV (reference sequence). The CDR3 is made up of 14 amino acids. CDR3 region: CASSRTSARGEQFF. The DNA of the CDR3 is TGTGCCAGCAGTAGGACTAGCGCCCGTGGTGAGCAGTTCTTC.

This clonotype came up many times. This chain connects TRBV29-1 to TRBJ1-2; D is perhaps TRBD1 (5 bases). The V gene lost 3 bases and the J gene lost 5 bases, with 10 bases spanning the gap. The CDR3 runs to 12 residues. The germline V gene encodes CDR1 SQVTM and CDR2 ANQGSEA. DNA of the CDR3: TGCAGCGTTGACCGGGGCGATTATGGCTACACCTTC. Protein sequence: CSVDRGDYGYTF.

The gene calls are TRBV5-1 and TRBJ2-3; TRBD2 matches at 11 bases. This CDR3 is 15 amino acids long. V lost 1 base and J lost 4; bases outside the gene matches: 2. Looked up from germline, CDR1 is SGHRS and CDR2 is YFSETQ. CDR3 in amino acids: CASSLTSGRADTQYF. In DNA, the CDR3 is TGCGCCAGCAGCTTGACTAGCGGGAGAGCAGATACGCAGTATTTT. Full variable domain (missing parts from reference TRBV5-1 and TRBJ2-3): KAGVTQTPRYLIKTRGQQVTLSCSPISGHRSVSWYQQTPGQGLQFLFEYFSETQRNKGNFPGRFSGRQFSNSRSEMNVSTLELGDSALYLCASSLTSGRADTQYFGPGTRLTVL.

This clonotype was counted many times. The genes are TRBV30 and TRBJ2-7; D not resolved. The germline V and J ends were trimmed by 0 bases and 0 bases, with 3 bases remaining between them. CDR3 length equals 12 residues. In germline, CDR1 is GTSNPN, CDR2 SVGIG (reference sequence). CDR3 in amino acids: CAWSVSSYEQYF. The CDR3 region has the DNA TGTGCCTGGAGTGTAAGCTCCTACGAGCAGTACTTC.